This is a list of T cell receptor beta chains from one sample in a study of early stage breast cancer tumors. The assay was immunoSEQ multiplex PCR, and TCRdb's table has in-frame clones only and misses some. The sample has about 53,000 clones, 75% to 95% seen once. The specimen sequenced was blood. Receptor source: a person aged 65 to 85 with breast cancer. The CDR3 runs from the conserved cysteine through the conserved F or W. Fields, in order: CDR3 DNA, CDR3 protein, D gene, J gene, V gene, clone size. A D gene is named only where the DNA matches it firmly. Expanded clones get a size class; other rows say once, few or many, or leave the size out.

cdr3_nt: TGCGCCAGCAGGCCCGGGACAGGGGGCCATCAGCCCCAGCATTTT
cdr3_aa: CASRPGTGGHQPQHF
d_call: TRBD1
j_call: TRBJ1-5
v_call: TRBV5-1
clone_size: once

cdr3_nt: TGTGCCAGCAGTTACTCGACGACTAGCGGGTCGGCCGGGCAGTATTTT
cdr3_aa: CASSYSTTSGSAGQYF
d_call: TRBD2
j_call: TRBJ2-3
v_call: TRBV6-5
clone_size: once

cdr3_nt: TGTGCCAGCATTTGGGACTTCACTGAAGCTTTCTTT
cdr3_aa: CASIWDFTEAFF
d_call: -
j_call: TRBJ1-1
v_call: TRBV2
clone_size: once

cdr3_nt: TGTGCCAGCAGTGAAGGGGCTGGAAACACCATATATTTT
cdr3_aa: CASSEGAGNTIYF
d_call: -
j_call: TRBJ1-3
v_call: TRBV6-4
clone_size: -

cdr3_nt: TGCGCCAGCAGCCCCGGCCCCGGGACAGTCGCTAGGTCCCAGCATTTT
cdr3_aa: CASSPGPGTVARSQHF
d_call: TRBD1
j_call: TRBJ1-5
v_call: TRBV5-1
clone_size: -

cdr3_nt: TGCGCCAGCAGCCAAGACTACAGGGGATCTGAAGCTTTCTTT
cdr3_aa: CASSQDYRGSEAFF
d_call: TRBD1
j_call: TRBJ1-1
v_call: TRBV4-3
clone_size: -

cdr3_nt: TGTGCCAGCAGTTCAACCGGGACAGGGGGCAAGAGGAACTATGGCTACACCTTC
cdr3_aa: CASSSTGTGGKRNYGYTF
d_call: TRBD1
j_call: TRBJ1-2
v_call: TRBV27
clone_size: -

cdr3_nt: TGTGCCTCGAAACCAGGGATTGGGGCAGATACGCAGTATTTT
cdr3_aa: CASKPGIGADTQYF
d_call: -
j_call: TRBJ2-3
v_call: TRBV10-3
clone_size: -

cdr3_nt: TGTGCCAGTAGTATAAAGGACAGGGCGGCTGAAGCTTTCTTT
cdr3_aa: CASSIKDRAAEAFF
d_call: TRBD1
j_call: TRBJ1-1
v_call: TRBV19
clone_size: once

cdr3_nt: TGCAGCGTCCTCGGACAGGGGGGTATGTTTTCGGCCAACGTCCTGACTTTC
cdr3_aa: CSVLGQGGMFSANVLTF
d_call: TRBD1
j_call: TRBJ2-6
v_call: TRBV29-1
clone_size: -

cdr3_nt: TGTGCCAGCAGCGCTAGCGGGGGAATTCTTGAGCAGTTCTTC
cdr3_aa: CASSASGGILEQFF
d_call: TRBD2
j_call: TRBJ2-1
v_call: TRBV11-3
clone_size: -